The TCR beta chain under discussion was sequenced for a study of CD8 T cells in Susac syndrome. Germline V gives CDR1 LNHDA, CDR2 SQIVND (reference sequence). V was shortened by 7 bases and J by 6 bases, with 22 bases between the two germline ends. The CDR3 spans 15 residues. cDNA came from about 0.5 to 1 ug RNA primed by random hexamers. TCRdb re-analysed the immunoSEQ multiplex PCR reads in MiXCR, keeping a single row per CDR3 protein. In the table there are some 110,000 distinct CDR3 sequences, around 94% of which are singletons. Sequencing of TCR beta, carried out with a high-throughput approach, was applied to CD8+ and CD4+ T cells from the blood. TEMRA cells were enriched by FACS, while CD8+ and CD4+ T cells were obtained through a negative isolation that was performed magnetically.

The clonotype originates from a human donor with multiple sclerosis. Sequencing was performed on CD4+ T cells from PBMCs. This rearrangement joins TRBV19 to TRBJ2-7, with D possibly being TRBD1 (6 bases). The CDR3 region is CASNPDSGVASEQYF. DNA of the CDR3: TGTGCCAGTAACCCGGACAGTGGGGTCGCGTCCGAGCAGTACTTC.